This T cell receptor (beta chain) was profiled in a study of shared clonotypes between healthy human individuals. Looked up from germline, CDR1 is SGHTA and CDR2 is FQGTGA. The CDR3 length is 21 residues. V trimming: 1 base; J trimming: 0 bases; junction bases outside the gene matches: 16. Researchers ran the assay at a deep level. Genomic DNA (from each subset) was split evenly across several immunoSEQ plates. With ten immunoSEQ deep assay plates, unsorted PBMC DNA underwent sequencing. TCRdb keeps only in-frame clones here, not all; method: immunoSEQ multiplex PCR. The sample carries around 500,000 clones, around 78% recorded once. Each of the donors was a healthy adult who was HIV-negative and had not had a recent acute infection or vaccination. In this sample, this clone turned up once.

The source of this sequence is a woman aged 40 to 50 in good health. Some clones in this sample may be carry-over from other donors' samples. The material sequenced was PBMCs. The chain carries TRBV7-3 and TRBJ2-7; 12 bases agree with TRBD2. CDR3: CASSLKCARLAGESTSYEQYF. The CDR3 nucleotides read TGTGCCAGCAGCTTAAAATGTGCGAGACTAGCGGGAGAGTCTACCTCCTACGAGCAGTACTTC.